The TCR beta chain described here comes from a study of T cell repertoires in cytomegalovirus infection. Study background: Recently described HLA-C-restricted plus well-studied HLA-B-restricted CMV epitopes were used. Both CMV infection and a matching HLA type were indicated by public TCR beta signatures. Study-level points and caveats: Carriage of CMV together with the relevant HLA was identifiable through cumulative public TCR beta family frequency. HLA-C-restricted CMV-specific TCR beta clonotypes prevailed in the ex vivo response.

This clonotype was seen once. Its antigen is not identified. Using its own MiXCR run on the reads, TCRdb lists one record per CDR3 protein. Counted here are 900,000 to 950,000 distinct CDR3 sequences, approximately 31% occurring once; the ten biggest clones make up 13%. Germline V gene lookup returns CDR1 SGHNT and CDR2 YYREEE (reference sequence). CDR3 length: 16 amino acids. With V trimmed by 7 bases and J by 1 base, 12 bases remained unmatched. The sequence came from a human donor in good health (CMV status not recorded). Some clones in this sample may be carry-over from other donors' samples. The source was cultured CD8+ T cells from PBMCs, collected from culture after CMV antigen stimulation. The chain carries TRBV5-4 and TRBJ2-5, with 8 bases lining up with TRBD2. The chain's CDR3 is CASFLGGGGPQETQYF. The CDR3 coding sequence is TGTGCCAGCTTTCTCGGGGGCGGGGGGCCCCAAGAGACCCAGTACTTC.